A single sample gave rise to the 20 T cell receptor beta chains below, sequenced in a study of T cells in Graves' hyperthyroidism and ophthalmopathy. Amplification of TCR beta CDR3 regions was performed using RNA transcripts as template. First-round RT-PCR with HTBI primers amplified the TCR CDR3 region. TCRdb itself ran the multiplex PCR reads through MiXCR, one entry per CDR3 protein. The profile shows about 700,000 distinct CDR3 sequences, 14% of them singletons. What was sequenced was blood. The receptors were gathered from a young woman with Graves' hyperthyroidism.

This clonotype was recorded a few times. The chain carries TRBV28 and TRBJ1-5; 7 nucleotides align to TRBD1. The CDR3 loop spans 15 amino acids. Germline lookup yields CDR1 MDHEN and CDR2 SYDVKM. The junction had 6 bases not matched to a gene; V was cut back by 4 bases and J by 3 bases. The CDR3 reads CASSYLDRPNQPQHF. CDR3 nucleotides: TGTGCCAGCAGTTACCTGGACAGGCCCAATCAGCCCCAGCATTTT. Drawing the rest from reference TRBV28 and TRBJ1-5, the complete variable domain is DVKVTQSSRYLVKRTGEKVFLECVQDMDHENMFWYRQDPGLGLRLIYFSYDVKMKEKGDIPEGYSVSREKKERFSLILESASTNQTSMYLCASSYLDRPNQPQHFGDGTRLSIL.

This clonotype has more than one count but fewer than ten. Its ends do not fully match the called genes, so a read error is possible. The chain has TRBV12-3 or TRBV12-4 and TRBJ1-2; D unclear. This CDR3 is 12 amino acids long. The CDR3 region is CASTEEGYGCTF. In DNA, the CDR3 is TGTGCCAGCACCGAAGAGGGCTATGGCTGCACCTTC.

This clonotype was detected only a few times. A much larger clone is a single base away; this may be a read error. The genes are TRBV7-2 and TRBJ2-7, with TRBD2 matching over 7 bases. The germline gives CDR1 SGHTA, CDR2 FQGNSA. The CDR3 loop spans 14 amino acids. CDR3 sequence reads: CASSFGLGSYGQYF. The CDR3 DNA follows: TGTGCCAGCAGCTTCGGACTAGGCTCCTACGGGCAGTACTTC.

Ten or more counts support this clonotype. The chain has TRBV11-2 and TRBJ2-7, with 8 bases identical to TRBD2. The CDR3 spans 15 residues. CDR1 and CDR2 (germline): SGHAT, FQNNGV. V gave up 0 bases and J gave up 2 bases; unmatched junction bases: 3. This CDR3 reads CASSLELAGPYEQYF. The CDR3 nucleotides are TGTGCCAGCAGCTTAGAGCTAGCGGGCCCCTACGAGCAGTACTTC.

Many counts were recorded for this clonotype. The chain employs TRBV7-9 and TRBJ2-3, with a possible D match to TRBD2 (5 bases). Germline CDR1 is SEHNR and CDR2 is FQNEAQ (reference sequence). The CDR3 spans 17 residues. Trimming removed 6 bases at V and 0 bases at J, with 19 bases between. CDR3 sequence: CASRPRSGITSTDTQYF. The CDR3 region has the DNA TGTGCCAGCAGACCCCGGAGCGGAATAACTAGCACAGATACGCAGTATTTT.

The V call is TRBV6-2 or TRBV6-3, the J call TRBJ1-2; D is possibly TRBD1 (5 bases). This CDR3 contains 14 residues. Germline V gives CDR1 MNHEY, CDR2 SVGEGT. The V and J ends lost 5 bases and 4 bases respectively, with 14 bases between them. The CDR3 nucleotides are TGTGCCAGCAGTACATGGGACGGAAGCTATGGCTACACCTTC. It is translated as CASSTWDGSYGYTF.

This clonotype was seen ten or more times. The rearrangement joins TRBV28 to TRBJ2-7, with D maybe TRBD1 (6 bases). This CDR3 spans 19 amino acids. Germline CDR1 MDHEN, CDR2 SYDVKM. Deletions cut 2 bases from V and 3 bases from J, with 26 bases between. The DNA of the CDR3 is TGTGCCAGCAGTTTAGGGGTAGGGCACAGGGCCCAGGGTTACTACGAGCAGTACTTC. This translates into CASSLGVGHRAQGYYEQYF.

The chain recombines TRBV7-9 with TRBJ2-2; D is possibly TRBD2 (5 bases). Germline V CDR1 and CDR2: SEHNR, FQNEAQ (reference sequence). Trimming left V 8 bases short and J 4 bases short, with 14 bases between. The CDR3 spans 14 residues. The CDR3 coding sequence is TGTGCCAGCCTTCTAGCAGCTGGCACCGGGGAGCTGTTTTTT. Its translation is CASLLAAGTGELFF.

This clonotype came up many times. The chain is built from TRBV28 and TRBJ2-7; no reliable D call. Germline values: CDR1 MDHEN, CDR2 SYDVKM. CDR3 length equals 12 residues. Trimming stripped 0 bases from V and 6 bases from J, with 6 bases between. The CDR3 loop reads CASSLWQREQYF. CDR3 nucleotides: TGTGCCAGCAGTTTATGGCAGCGCGAGCAGTACTTC.

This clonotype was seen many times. CDR3 loop: CASSLGQIFNQPQHF. As DNA, the CDR3 is TGTGCCAGCAGCCTGGGACAAATCTTCAATCAGCCCCAGCATTTT. This rearrangement joins TRBV5-8 to TRBJ1-5; D possibly corresponds to TRBD1 (6 bases). Germline CDR1 reads SGHTS; CDR2 reads YDEGEE. V lost 4 bases and J lost 3, with 14 bases in between. The CDR3 length is 15 residues.

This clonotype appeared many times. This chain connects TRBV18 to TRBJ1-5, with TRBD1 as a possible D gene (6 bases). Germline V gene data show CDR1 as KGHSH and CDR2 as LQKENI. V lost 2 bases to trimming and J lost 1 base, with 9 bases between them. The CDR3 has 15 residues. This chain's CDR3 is CASSPRGGSNQPQHF. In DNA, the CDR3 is TGTGCCAGCTCACCAAGGGGGGGAAGCAATCAGCCCCAGCATTTT.

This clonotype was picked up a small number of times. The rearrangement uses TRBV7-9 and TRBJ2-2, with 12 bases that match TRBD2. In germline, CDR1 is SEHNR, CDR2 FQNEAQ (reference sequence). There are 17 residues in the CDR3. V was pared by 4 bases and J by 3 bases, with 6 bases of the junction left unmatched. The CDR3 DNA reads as TGTGCCAGCAGCTCGAGACTAGCGGGAGTAGACACCGGGGAGCTGTTTTTT. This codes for CASSSRLAGVDTGELFF.

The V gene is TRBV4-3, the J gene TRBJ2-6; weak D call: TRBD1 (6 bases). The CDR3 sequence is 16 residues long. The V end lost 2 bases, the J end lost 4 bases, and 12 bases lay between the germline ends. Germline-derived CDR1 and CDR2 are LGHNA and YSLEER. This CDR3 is CASSQHRVSGANVLTF. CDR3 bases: TGCGCCAGCAGCCAACACAGGGTTTCAGGGGCCAACGTCCTGACTTTC.

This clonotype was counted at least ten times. The chain's CDR3 is CASSLTSGRAETQYF. Written as DNA, the CDR3 is TGTGCCAGCAGCCTGACTAGCGGGAGGGCCGAGACCCAGTACTTC. The gene calls are TRBV7-3 and TRBJ2-5; 14 bases agree with TRBD2. V lost 5 bases to trimming and J lost 5 bases; unmatched junction nucleotides: 4. Germline V CDR1 and CDR2: SGHTA, FQGTGA. CDR3 length: 15 amino acids.

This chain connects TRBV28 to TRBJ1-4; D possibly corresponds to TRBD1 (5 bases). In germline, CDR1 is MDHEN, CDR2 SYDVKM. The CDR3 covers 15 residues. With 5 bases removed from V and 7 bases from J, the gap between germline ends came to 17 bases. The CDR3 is CASSAPGVGGEKLFF. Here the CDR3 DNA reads TGTGCCAGCAGTGCGCCCGGGGTGGGGGGTGAAAAACTGTTTTTT.

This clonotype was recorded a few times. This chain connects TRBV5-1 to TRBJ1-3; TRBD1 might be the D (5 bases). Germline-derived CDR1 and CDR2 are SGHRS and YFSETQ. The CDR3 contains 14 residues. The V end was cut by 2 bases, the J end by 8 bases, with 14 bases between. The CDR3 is CASSLRQFGDTIYF. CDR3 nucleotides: TGCGCCAGCAGCTTAAGACAGTTCGGAGACACCATATATTTT.

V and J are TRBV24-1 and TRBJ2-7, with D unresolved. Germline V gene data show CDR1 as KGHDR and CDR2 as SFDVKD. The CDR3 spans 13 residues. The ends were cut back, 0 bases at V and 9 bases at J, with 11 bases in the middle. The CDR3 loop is CATSDLRSFAQYF. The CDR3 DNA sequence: TGTGCCACCAGTGATTTGAGGAGTTTCGCGCAGTACTTC.

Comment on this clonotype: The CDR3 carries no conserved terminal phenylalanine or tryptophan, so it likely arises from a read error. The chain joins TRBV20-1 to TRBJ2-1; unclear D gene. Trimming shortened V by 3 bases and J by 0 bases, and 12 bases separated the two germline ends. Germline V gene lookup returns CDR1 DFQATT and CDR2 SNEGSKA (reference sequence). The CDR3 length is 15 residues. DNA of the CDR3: TGCAGTGCTAGGGGCCGACGGAGCTCCTACAATGAGCAGTTCGTC. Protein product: CSARGRRSSYNEQFV.

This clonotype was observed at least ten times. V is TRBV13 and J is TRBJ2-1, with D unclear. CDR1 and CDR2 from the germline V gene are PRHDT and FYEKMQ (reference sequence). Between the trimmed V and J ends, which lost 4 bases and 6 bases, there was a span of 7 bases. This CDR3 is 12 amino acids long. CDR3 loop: CASSWLGNEQFF. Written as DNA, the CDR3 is TGTGCCAGCAGCTGGCTGGGCAATGAGCAGTTCTTC.

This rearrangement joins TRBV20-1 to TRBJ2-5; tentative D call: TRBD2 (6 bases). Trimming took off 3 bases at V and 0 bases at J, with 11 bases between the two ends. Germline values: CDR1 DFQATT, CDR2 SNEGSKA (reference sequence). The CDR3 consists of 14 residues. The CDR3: CSASNREYQETQYF. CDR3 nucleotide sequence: TGCAGTGCTAGTAATCGGGAGTACCAAGAGACCCAGTACTTC.